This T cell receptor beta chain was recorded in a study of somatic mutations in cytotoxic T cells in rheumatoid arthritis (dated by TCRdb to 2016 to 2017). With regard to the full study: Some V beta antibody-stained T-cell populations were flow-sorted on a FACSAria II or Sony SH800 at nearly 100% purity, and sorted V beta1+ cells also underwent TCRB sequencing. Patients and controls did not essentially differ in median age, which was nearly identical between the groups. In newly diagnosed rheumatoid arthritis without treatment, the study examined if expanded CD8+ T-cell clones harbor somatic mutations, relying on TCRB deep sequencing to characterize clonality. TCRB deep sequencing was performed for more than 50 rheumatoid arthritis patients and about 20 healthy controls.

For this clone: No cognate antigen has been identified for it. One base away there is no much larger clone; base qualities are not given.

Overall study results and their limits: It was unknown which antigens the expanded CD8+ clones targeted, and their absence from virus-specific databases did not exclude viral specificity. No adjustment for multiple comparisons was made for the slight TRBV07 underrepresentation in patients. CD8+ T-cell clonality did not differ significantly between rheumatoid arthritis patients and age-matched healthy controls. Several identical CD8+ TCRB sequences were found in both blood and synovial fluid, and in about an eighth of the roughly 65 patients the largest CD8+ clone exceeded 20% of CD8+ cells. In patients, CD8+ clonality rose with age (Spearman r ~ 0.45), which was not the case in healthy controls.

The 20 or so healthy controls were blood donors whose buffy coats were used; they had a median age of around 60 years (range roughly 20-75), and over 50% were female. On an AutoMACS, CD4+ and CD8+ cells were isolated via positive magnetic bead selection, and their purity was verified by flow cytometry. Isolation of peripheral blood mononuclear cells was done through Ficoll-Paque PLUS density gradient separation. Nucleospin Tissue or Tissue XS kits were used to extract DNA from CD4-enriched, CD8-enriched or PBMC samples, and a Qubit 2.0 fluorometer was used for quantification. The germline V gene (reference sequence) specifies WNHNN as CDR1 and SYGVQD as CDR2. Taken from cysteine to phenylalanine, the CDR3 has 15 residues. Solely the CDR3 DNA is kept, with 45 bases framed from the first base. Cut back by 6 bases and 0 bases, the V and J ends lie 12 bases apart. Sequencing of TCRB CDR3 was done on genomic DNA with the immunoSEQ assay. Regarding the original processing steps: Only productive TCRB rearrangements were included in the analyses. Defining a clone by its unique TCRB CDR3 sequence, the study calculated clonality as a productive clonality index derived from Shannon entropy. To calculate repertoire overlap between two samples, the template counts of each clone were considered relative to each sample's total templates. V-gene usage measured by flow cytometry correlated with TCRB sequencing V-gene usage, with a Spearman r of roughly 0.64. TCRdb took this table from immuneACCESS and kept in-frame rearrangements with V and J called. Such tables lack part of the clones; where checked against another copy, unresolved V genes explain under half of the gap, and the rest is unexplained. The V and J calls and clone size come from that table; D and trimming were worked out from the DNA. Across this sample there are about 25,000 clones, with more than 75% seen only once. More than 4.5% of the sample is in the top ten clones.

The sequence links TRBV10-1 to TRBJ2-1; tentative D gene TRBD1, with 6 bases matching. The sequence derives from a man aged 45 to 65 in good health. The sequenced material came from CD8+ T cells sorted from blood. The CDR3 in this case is CASRKDRSSYNEQFF. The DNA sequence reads TGCGCCAGCAGGAAGGACAGAAGCTCCTACAATGAGCAGTTCTTC.